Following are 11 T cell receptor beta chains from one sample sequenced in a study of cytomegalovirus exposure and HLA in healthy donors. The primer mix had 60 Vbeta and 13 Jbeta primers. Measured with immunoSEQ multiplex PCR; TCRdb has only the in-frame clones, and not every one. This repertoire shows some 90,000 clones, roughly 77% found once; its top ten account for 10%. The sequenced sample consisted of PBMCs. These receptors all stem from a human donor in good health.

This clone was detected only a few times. CDR3 bases: TGTGCCAGCAGCTATAACAGGGGGACTGGGGCCAACGTCCTGACTTTC. Translating it yields CASSYNRGTGANVLTF. The rearrangement joins TRBV5-6 to TRBJ2-6; 8 positions agree with TRBD1. V was clipped by 3 bases and J by 2 bases; unmatched bases: 4. CDR1 and CDR2 from the germline V gene are SGHDT and YYEEEE. The CDR3 extends over 16 amino acids.

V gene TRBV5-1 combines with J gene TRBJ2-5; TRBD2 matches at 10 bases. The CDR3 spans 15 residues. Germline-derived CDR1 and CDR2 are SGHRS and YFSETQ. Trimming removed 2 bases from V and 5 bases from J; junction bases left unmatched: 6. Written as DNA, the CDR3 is TGCGCCAGCAGCTTAATAGCGGGAGGAGGGGAGACCCAGTACTTC. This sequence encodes CASSLIAGGGETQYF.

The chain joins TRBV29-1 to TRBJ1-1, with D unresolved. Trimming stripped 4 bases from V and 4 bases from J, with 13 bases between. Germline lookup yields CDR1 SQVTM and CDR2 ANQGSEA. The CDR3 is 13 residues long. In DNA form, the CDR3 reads TGCAGCGTTGCCCGGGCGGGAGCCACTGAAGCTTTCTTT. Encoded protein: CSVARAGATEAFF.

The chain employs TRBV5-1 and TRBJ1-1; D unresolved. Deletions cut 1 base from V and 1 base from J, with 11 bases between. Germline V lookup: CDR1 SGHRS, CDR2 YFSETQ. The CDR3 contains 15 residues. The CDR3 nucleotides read TGCGCCAGCAGCTTGTGGACTCCCCGGAACACTGAAGCTTTCTTT. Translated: CASSLWTPRNTEAFF.

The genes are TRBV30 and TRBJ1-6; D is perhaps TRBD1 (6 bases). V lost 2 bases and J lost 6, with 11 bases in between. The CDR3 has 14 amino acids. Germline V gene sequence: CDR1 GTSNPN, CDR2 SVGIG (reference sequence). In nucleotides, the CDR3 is TGTGCCTGGAGTCGGGACACCCTTAATTCACCCCTCCACTTT. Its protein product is CAWSRDTLNSPLHF.

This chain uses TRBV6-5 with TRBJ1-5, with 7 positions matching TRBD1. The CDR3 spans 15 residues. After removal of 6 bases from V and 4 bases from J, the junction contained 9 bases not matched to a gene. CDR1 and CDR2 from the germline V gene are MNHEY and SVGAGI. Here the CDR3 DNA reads TGTGCCAGCAGCGCCCGGGACAGAAGAAATCAGCCCCAGCATTTT. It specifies CASSARDRRNQPQHF.

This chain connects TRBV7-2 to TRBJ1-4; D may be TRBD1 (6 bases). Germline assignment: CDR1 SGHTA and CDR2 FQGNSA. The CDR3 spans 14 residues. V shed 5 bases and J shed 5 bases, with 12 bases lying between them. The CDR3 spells CASSQGRGNEKLFF. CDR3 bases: TGTGCCAGCAGCCAGGGGAGGGGGAATGAAAAACTGTTTTTT.

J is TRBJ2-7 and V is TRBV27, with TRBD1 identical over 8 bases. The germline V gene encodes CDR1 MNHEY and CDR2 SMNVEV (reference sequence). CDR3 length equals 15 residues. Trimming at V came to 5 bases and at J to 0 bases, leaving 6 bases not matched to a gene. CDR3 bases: TGTGCCAGCAGTATAAAAACAGGGGGCTCCTACGAGCAGTACTTC. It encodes CASSIKTGGSYEQYF.

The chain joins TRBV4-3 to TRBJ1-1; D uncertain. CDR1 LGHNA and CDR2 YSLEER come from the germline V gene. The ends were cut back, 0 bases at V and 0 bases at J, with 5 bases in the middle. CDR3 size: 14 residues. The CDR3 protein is CASSQDAVNTEAFF. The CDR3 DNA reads TGCGCCAGCAGCCAAGATGCGGTGAACACTGAAGCTTTCTTT.

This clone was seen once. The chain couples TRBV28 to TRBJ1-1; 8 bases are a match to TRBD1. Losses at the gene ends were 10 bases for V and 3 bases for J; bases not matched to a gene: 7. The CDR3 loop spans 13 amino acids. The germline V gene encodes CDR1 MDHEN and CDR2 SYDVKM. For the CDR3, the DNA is TGTGCCACTGGGGGACAGGTGTACACTGAAGCTTTCTTT. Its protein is CATGGQVYTEAFF. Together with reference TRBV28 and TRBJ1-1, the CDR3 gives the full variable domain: DVKVTQSSRYLVKRTGEKVFLECVQDMDHENMFWYRQDPGLGLRLIYFSYDVKMKEKGDIPEGYSVSREKKERFSLILESASTNQTSMYLCATGGQVYTEAFFGQGTRLTVV.

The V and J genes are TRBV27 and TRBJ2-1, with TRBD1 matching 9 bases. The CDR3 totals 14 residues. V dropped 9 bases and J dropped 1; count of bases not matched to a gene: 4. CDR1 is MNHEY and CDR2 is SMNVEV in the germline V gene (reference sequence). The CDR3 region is CASSGQGSYNEQFF. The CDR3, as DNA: TGTGCCAGTTCAGGACAGGGGTCCTACAATGAGCAGTTCTTC.